This T cell receptor (beta chain) was observed in a study of human T cells and chemical hapten exposure. Study-level information: Slight volume differences across pooled libraries mainly accounted for varying per-sample TCR yields.

The V and J ends lost 4 bases and 4 bases, in that order; junction bases with no gene match: 10. The CDR3 runs 16 residues. Germline CDR1 and CDR2: MDHEN and SYDVKM. Each cDNA molecule in the library carried unique molecular identifiers. Per the original data handling: A per-sample median of approximately 87,000 TCRs was observed, with counts ranging from about 23,224 to 700,000. TCRdb re-derived calls from the 5' RACE reads in MiXCR, one entry per CDR3 protein. The V and J calls were determined by TCRdb, not by the authors. The data show roughly 120,000 distinct CDR3 sequences, 19% seen once. Whole blood that had not been fractionated was the source of extracted total RNA. In the case of this clonotype: The antigen is unknown.

Study-wide results and limits: Sensitization with DPC brought no change to TCRs above 1 in 1000 in frequency.

The receptor was derived from a human donor in good health. This chain links TRBV28 with TRBJ1-1; 9 bases are a match to TRBD1. The DNA for the CDR3 is TGTGCCAGCAGTTCCCTCCCCGGGACAGGGTCCACTGAAGCTTTCTTT. It is translated as CASSSLPGTGSTEAFF.